This TCR beta chain came from a study of blood T cell repertoires in COVID-19. At the level of the study: Acute-phase and convalescent COVID-19 samples originated in the United States, Italy and Spain.

This clone was detected once. Assay: immunoSEQ multiplex PCR; the TCRdb copy retains only in-frame clones and omits some. The table records about 260,000 clones, about 81% of them present only once. The CDR3 extends over 17 amino acids. Trimming left V 2 bases short and J 1 base short, with 17 bases between. CDR1 is SGHTA, CDR2 FQGTGA, per germline. The TCR originated in a man aged 25 to 45 with acute COVID-19. This chain connects TRBV7-3 to TRBJ2-5, with a weak D call TRBD2 (5 bases). Source material: PBMCs or T cells enriched from blood (not recorded which). The CDR3 here is CASSLGSGGTRQETQYF. The CDR3 region has the DNA TGTGCCAGCAGCTTAGGGTCAGGAGGCACTCGCCAAGAGACCCAGTACTTC.